This T cell receptor (beta chain) came from a study of early T cells in non-severe SARS-CoV-2 infection (dated by TCRdb to about 2021). The study in broad terms: Because TCR sequencing relied on bulk RNA taken from unsorted whole blood, pairing of alpha and beta chains was not possible. Points the paper makes about the study in general: VDJdb matching was skewed toward anti-spike CD8 responses, so virus-specific expansions were likely underestimated and private and CD4 specificities were missed.

The cysteine opens and the phenylalanine closes a CDR3 of 15 amino acids. This entry keeps only the CDR3 DNA: 45 bases, framed from base 1. CDR1 and CDR2 are read off the germline V gene as SGHRS and YFSETQ. A case-control design nested within a healthcare worker cohort in London, UK, was used, with weekly nasopharyngeal swab PCR tests and blood sampling performed. Between 23 and 31 March 2020, the week of the UK lockdown, healthcare workers were enrolled and then followed up weekly for as long as 16 weeks. Libraries were made using 5' RACE. The listed sequencing device is NextSeq 500. To correct for sequencing error and PCR bias, the TCR library protocol tagged individual cDNA molecules with unique molecular identifiers. Both TCR alpha and beta chains were sequenced, and tight co-correlation was observed between alpha and beta sequence abundances in each sample. Under the source paper's analysis protocol: V gene, J gene and CDR3 annotation of TCR sequences was performed with Decombinator V4. Expanded TCRs were defined as changing significantly between any two time points under a Poisson model with p below 0.0001. TCR abundances were normalised to the total number of TCRs sequenced in each sample and reported as counts per million. TRAV1-2 paired with TRAJ12, TRAJ20 or TRAJ33 defined MAIT TCRs, while TRAV10 paired with TRAJ18 defined iNKT TCRs. VDJdb, accessed 1 November 2021, was searched for CMV, EBV and SARS-CoV-2 annotated TCRs, excluding TCRs annotated for multiple antigens. TCRdb ran its own pipeline on the public reads, namely fastp trimming at Q25 and MiXCR clone calling, and kept in-frame beta chains. Every entry covers one CDR3 protein and lists the most common genes and DNA from its rows. The authors' filters were not applied to this entry. For this sample there are about 64,000 distinct CDR3 sequences; around 20% appear just once. 7.5% to 10% of the sample is taken by the ten largest.

This clonotype was detected only a few times. This receptor's antigen is unknown. A read error may account for a junction end that differs from germline. The V and J segments used are TRBV5-1 and TRBJ1-2; possibly the D gene is TRBD1, per 5 matching bases. This specimen was whole blood, taken at baseline. This receptor was identified in an adult who was a healthcare worker with PCR-confirmed SARS-CoV-2 infection or an uninfected control (not recorded which). The sequence in DNA is TGCACCAGCAGCCACCAGGGACTGAGCAACTATGGCTACACCTTC. Its protein reads: CTSSHQGLSNYGYTF.